This T cell receptor (beta chain) was captured in a study of T cell changes during pregnancy in multiple sclerosis. Assay used: immunoSEQ multiplex PCR; TCRdb lists only in-frame clones, some missing. The repertoire holds roughly 18,000 clones, with approximately 89% as singletons. The ends lost 5 bases at V and 2 bases at J; junction bases unmatched: 2. The CDR3 has 14 residues. The germline CDR1 and CDR2 sequences are SEHNR and FQNEAQ (reference sequence). The receptor was derived from a female donor in good health, enrolled as a control in a pregnancy study. The genes are TRBV7-9 and TRBJ1-5; 8 nucleotides agree with TRBD1. Specimen: CD8+ T cells from peripheral blood mononuclear cells, collected after pregnancy. The CDR3 bases are TGTGCCAGCAGCGAACAGGGGGGCAATCAGCCCCAGCATTTT. Residues: CASSEQGGNQPQHF.